There are a few counts of the clone carrying this T cell receptor beta chain. Its antigen is not known. TCRdb processed the 5' RACE reads anew with MiXCR; each CDR3 protein has one entry. The table lists about 1.7 million distinct CDR3 sequences, less than 35% of them singletons. From germline, CDR1 is SNHLY and CDR2 FYNNEI. The CDR3 has 11 amino acids. The V and J ends lost 4 bases and 9 bases respectively, with 7 bases between them. This entry is derived from a study of identical twins. General study findings and limits: A cross-sectional statistical analysis, not follow-up of the same donors, supported the conclusions.

The sequence came from a newborn girl in good health. The specimen sequenced was cord blood. The chain recombines TRBV2 with TRBJ2-1; D might be TRBD2 (5 bases). The CDR3 nucleotides read TGTGCCAGCAGTGGCGCGGGTGAGCAGTTCTTC. Translation: CASSGAGEQFF.